This TCR beta chain was recovered during a study of T cell responses to AZD1222 COVID-19 vaccine. Study conclusions and caveats: AZD1222 recipients seropositive at baseline numbered only six. The sample set comprised mostly white British donors with more females, and clonal diversity was possibly underestimated. The CD4 TCRs associated with vaccination extended across spike and predominated at 160-218 and 743-854. The repertoires were collected only after the peak T cell response.

Trimming left V 2 bases short and J 0 bases short, with 15 bases between. From germline, CDR1 is SGHTS and CDR2 YDEGEE. This CDR3 contains 17 residues. Repertoires were generated with immunoSEQ multiplex PCR, while TCRdb's copy carries only in-frame clones and drops some. Among tens of thousands of clones, around 80% were seen once, and the ten largest hold 21%. About this clone: What it binds is not known.

The material was peripheral blood, obtained on day 0 of AZD1222 vaccination. The clonotype was recovered from an adult in good health. The chain combines TRBV5-8 with TRBJ1-5; D unresolved. DNA of the CDR3: TGTGCCAGCAGCTTATGGCAGAATTATTATAGCAATCAGCCCCAGCATTTT. Its protein product is CASSLWQNYYSNQPQHF.